What follows is one T cell receptor (beta chain) and its context. Its matching antigen is unknown. V was pared by 1 base and J by 8 bases, with 12 bases between. Germline assignment: CDR1 KGHSH and CDR2 LQKENI. This CDR3 contains 14 residues. The data originate from a study of cytomegalovirus exposure and HLA in healthy donors. Study-level results: Per a prior analysis, the majority of TCR beta V segments were productive roughly 87% or roughly 30% of the time. There were reportedly fewer N-insertions in an Asian-associated ancestry cluster than the roughly 670-donor mean, in a later analysis. Reported results showed that the classifier diagnosed cytomegalovirus status with high specificity and sensitivity. In a later analysis, a missense DCLRE1C variant was linked to TCR beta V- and J-gene trimming.

The PCR had 60 Vbeta and 13 Jbeta primers. Sequencing was performed with immunoSEQ multiplex PCR; in TCRdb, only in-frame clones are kept and a portion is missing. The sample records some 120,000 clones, roughly 83% being singletons. The gene calls are TRBV18 and TRBJ2-1, with D possibly being TRBD1 (7 bases). The sample taken for sequencing was PBMCs. The origin of this receptor is a man younger than 35 in good health and CMV-seropositive. In DNA, the CDR3 is TGTGCCAGCTCACCACGGACAGGCGGGGATGAGCAGTTCTTC. This translates into CASSPRTGGDEQFF.